Presented here are 20 T cell receptor beta chains from one specimen sequenced in a study of blood T cell repertoires in COVID-19 (dated by TCRdb to the early 2020s). Libraries were made using the immunoSEQ multiplex PCR assay. This is the immuneACCESS table as TCRdb keeps it, with only in-frame sequences that have V and J called. A part of the clones is gone; compared with another copy, unresolved V genes explain less than half, and the rest is unexplained. The sample has 260,000 or so clones on record, roughly 89% of them singletons. Of the sample, just over 2.5% is held by the ten largest clones. The sequenced sample consisted of PBMCs or T cells enriched from blood (not recorded which). These receptor sequences come from a woman younger than 45 with acute COVID-19.

The chain recombines TRBV18 with TRBJ2-2; D uncertain. V was pared by 3 bases and J by 6 bases, with 8 bases between. Looked up from germline, CDR1 is KGHSH and CDR2 is LQKENI. The CDR3 has 13 amino acids. The CDR3 coding sequence is TGTGCCAGCTCACCGCAGGATGCCGGGGAGCTGTTTTTT. This gives the protein CASSPQDAGELFF.

This chain joins TRBV6-6 and TRBJ1-6; D perhaps matches TRBD1 (6 bases). With 5 bases removed from V and 0 bases from J, the gap between germline ends came to 23 bases. The CDR3 covers 20 residues. Germline assignment: CDR1 MNHNY and CDR2 SVGAGI (reference sequence). CDR3 sequence: CASSHNARDTRSSYNSPLHF. The CDR3 DNA reads TGTGCCAGCAGTCACAACGCCCGGGACACAAGAAGCTCCTATAATTCACCCCTCCACTTT.

This sequence joins TRBV5-1 and TRBJ2-5; possible D gene TRBD1, 5 bases. The V gene's germline CDR1 is SGHRS and CDR2 YFSETQ. Trimming pared 1 base from V and 3 bases from J, leaving 10 bases between. The CDR3 covers 14 residues. The chain's CDR3 is CASSLTGREETQYF. As DNA, the CDR3 is TGCGCCAGCAGCTTGACAGGACGGGAAGAGACCCAGTACTTC.

This chain uses TRBV2 with TRBJ1-5; D gene uncertain. The ends were cut back, 8 bases at V and 7 bases at J, with 21 bases in the middle. The CDR3 length is 15 residues. Looked up from germline, CDR1 is SNHLY and CDR2 is FYNNEI. CDR3 nucleotide sequence: TGTGCCAGCGGCGGGGTCCCGAACATGGAACAGCCCCAGCATTTT. This gives the protein CASGGVPNMEQPQHF.

The genes are TRBV7-9 and TRBJ2-7; no definite D call. The CDR3 consists of 15 residues. Looked up from germline, CDR1 is SEHNR and CDR2 is FQNEAQ (reference sequence). V lost 1 base and J 0 bases, leaving 10 bases between the germline ends. Written as DNA, the CDR3 is TGTGCCAGCAGCTTAGAGGCAGGTAGCTCCTACGAGCAGTACTTC. This translates into CASSLEAGSSYEQYF.

This clone was seen only once. V gene TRBV6-1 combines with J gene TRBJ2-5, with 11 bases aligning to TRBD1. This CDR3 region has 16 residues. Germline trimming cut 4 bases from V and 2 bases from J; bases unmatched to any gene: 6. Germline V gene data show CDR1 as MNHNS and CDR2 as SASEGT. CDR3 loop: CASSGLGTGGQETQYF. CDR3 nucleotide sequence: TGTGCCAGCAGTGGTTTGGGGACAGGGGGTCAAGAGACCCAGTACTTC.

This chain links TRBV5-1 with TRBJ2-1; 8 bases align to TRBD1. The CDR3 loop spans 13 amino acids. Unmatched junction bases numbered 8, after V lost 6 bases and J lost 9 bases. Germline-derived CDR1 and CDR2 are SGHRS and YFSETQ. The CDR3 DNA sequence: TGCGCCAGCATCTCCGAAGACAGGGGTGAGCAGTTCTTC. Translation: CASISEDRGEQFF.

The genes are TRBV15 and TRBJ2-3; D is ambiguous. Trimming took 0 bases from V and 1 from J, leaving 8 bases between them. Looked up from germline, CDR1 is LNHNV and CDR2 is YYDKDF (reference sequence). This CDR3 has 15 amino acids. CDR3 loop: CATSRDLQGTDTQYF. In DNA form, the CDR3 reads TGTGCCACCAGCAGAGATCTCCAGGGCACAGATACGCAGTATTTT.

The V and J genes are TRBV5-4 and TRBJ1-1; no clear D gene. The CDR3 extends over 16 amino acids. The V end lost 4 bases, the J end lost 2 bases, and 18 bases lay between the germline ends. The germline V gene encodes CDR1 SGHNT and CDR2 YYREEE (reference sequence). CDR3 bases: TGTGCCAGCAGCCCGGAACCTCGCAGGCTTAACACTGAAGCTTTCTTT. It is translated as CASSPEPRRLNTEAFF.

V and J are TRBV5-1 and TRBJ1-5; maybe TRBD1 (6 bases). V lost 4 bases to trimming and J lost 5 bases, with 16 bases between them. There are 15 residues in the CDR3. Germline loops: CDR1 SGHRS, CDR2 YFSETQ. The DNA of the CDR3 is TGCGCCAGCAGCCCATCCGGGACATTCTATCAGCCCCAGCATTTT. Protein sequence: CASSPSGTFYQPQHF.

The chain recombines TRBV5-6 with TRBJ1-1; no reliable D call. Germline V CDR1 and CDR2: SGHDT, YYEEEE. With 6 bases removed from V and 4 bases from J, the gap between germline ends came to 16 bases. CDR3 length: 14 amino acids. DNA of the CDR3: TGTGCCAGCACCTACTTCACCGGGAGCACTGAAGCTTTCTTT. Amino acids: CASTYFTGSTEAFF. The full variable domain, completed using reference TRBV5-6 and TRBJ1-1, is DAGVTQSPTHLIKTRGQQVTLRCSPKSGHDTVSWYQQALGQGPQFIFQYYEEEERQRGNFPDRFSGHQFPNYSSELNVNALLLGDSALYLCASTYFTGSTEAFFGQGTRLTVV.

The chain couples TRBV5-1 to TRBJ2-5; maybe TRBD1 (6 bases). The CDR3 consists of 14 residues. V lost 0 bases and J lost 2, with 8 bases in between. The germline CDR1 and CDR2 sequences are SGHRS and YFSETQ. This CDR3 reads CASSLAGDQETQYF. CDR3 coding DNA: TGCGCCAGCAGCTTGGCAGGGGATCAAGAGACCCAGTACTTC.

The V and J genes are TRBV27 and TRBJ1-1, with D perhaps matching TRBD1 (6 bases). Trimming took 6 bases from V and 0 from J, leaving 20 bases between them. Germline lookup yields CDR1 MNHEY and CDR2 SMNVEV (reference sequence). There are 17 residues in the CDR3. The CDR3 region is CASSLWGQGIMNTEAFF. In DNA form, the CDR3 reads TGTGCCAGCAGCCTCTGGGGGCAGGGGATTATGAACACTGAAGCTTTCTTT.

The J gene is TRBJ1-4, the V gene TRBV19, with 12 positions matching TRBD1. V dropped 2 bases and J dropped 3; count of bases not matched to a gene: 4. The CDR3 runs 17 residues. Germline CDR1 reads LNHDA; CDR2 reads SQIVND (reference sequence). The CDR3 sequence: CASSISGQGAPNEKLFF. CDR3 DNA: TGTGCCAGTAGTATATCGGGACAGGGGGCTCCTAATGAAAAACTGTTTTTT.

The chain employs TRBV10-3 and TRBJ1-2; 8 bases map to TRBD1. Trimming cost V 6 bases and J 3 bases; bases outside gene matches: 12. The CDR3 runs to 16 residues. The germline V gene has CDR1 ENHRY and CDR2 SYGVKD. CDR3 loop: CAISGTGQPNHYGYTF. For the CDR3, the DNA is TGTGCCATCAGCGGGACAGGTCAACCTAATCACTATGGCTACACCTTC.

The chain couples TRBV6-5 to TRBJ1-5; D is unclear. Trimming removed 4 bases at V and 9 bases at J, with 16 bases between. The CDR3 is made up of 14 amino acids. Looked up from germline, CDR1 is MNHEY and CDR2 is SVGAGI. The CDR3 nucleotides are TGTGCCAGCAGTTCCCCAGAGGAGGTGGGGCCCCAGCATTTT. The encoded protein is CASSSPEEVGPQHF.

The chain has TRBV19 and TRBJ1-2; 7 nucleotides match TRBD1. The J segment lost 0 bases and the V segment lost 7 bases, leaving 8 bases of the junction unmatched. There are 15 residues in the CDR3. The germline V gene has CDR1 LNHDA and CDR2 SQIVND (reference sequence). The CDR3 protein is CASTDRRKANYGYTF. CDR3 DNA sequence: TGTGCCAGTACGGACAGGCGTAAAGCTAACTATGGCTACACCTTC. Full variable domain (outside the CDR3, taken from reference TRBV19 and TRBJ1-2): DGGITQSPKYLFRKEGQNVTLSCEQNLNHDAMYWYRQDPGQGLRLIYYSQIVNDFQKGDIAEGYSVSREKKESFPLTVTSAQKNPTAFYLCASTDRRKANYGYTFGSGTRLTVV.

V usage is TRBV14 and J usage is TRBJ2-1; no definite D call. The CDR3 sequence is 12 residues long. V lost 4 bases, J lost 5 bases, and 6 bases lay in between. Germline values: CDR1 SGHDN, CDR2 FVKESK. The CDR3 reads CASSPSDNEQFF. The CDR3 DNA reads as TGTGCCAGCAGCCCCAGTGACAATGAGCAGTTCTTC.

The chain links TRBV5-1 to TRBJ2-1; no reliable D call. The V and J ends lost 0 bases and 7 bases respectively, with 8 bases between them. CDR1 is SGHRS, CDR2 YFSETQ, per germline. The CDR3 has 13 amino acids. The CDR3 is CASSLGLRNEQFF. The CDR3 region has the DNA TGCGCCAGCAGCTTGGGCTTACGGAATGAGCAGTTCTTC.

The chain carries TRBV4-3 and TRBJ1-2; 8 nucleotides line up with TRBD1. Germline V gene lookup returns CDR1 LGHNA and CDR2 YSLEER. The CDR3 consists of 16 residues. J lost 2 bases, V lost 4 bases, and 9 bases had no gene match. CDR3 loop: CASSPTRGQDNYGYTF. CDR3 nucleotides: TGCGCCAGCAGCCCCACCCGGGGACAGGACAACTATGGCTACACCTTC.